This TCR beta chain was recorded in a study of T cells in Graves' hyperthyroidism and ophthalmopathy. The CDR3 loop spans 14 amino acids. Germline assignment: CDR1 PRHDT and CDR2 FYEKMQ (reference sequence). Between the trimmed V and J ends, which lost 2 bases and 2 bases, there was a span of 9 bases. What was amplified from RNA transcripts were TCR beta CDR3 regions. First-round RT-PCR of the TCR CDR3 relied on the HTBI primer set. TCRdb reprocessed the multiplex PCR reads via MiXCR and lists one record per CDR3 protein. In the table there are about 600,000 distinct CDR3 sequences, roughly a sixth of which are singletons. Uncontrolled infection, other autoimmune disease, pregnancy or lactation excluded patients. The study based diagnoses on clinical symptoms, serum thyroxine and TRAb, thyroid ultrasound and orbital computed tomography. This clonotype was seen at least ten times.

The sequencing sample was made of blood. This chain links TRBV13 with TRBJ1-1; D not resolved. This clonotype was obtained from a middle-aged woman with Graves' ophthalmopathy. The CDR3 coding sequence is TGTGCCAGCAGCTTATCCCGGAGAAACACTGAAGCTTTCTTT. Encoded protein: CASSLSRRNTEAFF.